This T cell receptor beta chain was sequenced for a study of blood T cell repertoires in COVID-19. Turning to the study itself: Sources were T cells, B-cell-depleted T cells, or PBMCs; the material itself was cDNA or gDNA.

As originally analysed: Reference gene primer amplification gave estimated nucleated cell counts. TCRdb's copy holds only in-frame clones and misses some; the assay was immunoSEQ multiplex PCR. V, J and clone size reflect that table, while D and trimming were determined from the DNA. The sample lists fewer than 250,000 clones; approximately 83% were seen once. The age range of participants was about 18 to 90 years, with residence in about two dozen US areas. Cohort assignment relied on participant-reported clinical history. Germline values: CDR1 MGHRA, CDR2 YSYEKL. The CDR3 covers 13 residues. V was clipped by 4 bases and J by 3 bases, with 10 bases between them.

The sequence came from a woman in her forties with acute COVID-19. The V call is TRBV4-1, the J call TRBJ2-7; TRBD1 is a possible D gene (6 bases). The sample was PBMCs or T cells enriched from blood (not recorded which). The CDR3 DNA reads as TGCGCCAGCAGCCCCACACAGGGCTACGAGCAGTACTTC. It specifies CASSPTQGYEQYF.